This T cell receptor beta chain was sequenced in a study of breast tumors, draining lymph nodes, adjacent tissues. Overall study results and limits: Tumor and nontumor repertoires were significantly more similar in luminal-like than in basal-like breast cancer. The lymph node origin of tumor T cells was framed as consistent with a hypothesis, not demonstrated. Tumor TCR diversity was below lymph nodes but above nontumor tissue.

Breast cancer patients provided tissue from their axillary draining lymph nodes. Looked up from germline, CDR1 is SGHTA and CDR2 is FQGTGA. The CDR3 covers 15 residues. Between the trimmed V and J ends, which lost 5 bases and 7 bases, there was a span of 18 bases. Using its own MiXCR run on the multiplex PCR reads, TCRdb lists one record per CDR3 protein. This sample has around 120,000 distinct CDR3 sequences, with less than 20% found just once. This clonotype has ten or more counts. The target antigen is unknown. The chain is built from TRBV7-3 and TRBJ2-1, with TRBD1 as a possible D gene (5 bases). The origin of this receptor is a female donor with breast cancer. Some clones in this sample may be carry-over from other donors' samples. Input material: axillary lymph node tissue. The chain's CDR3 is CASSVKGDFNNEQFF. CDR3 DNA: TGTGCCAGCAGCGTAAAAGGGGATTTCAATAATGAGCAGTTCTTC.